This T cell receptor (beta chain) was sequenced in a study of blood T cells in healthy people across ages. Overall study context: For every two T cells, template switching captured about one barcoded beta molecule.

Isolation per sample recovered at least 7 million PBMCs. A second PCR, run for roughly 6 to 11 cycles, used a sample-barcoded 5' primer plus a J-beta primer mix. Each cDNA molecule was tagged by a template-switch adaptor that had 12 random nucleotides. TCRdb recomputed calls from the 5' RACE reads with MiXCR, one row per CDR3 protein. The sample contains fewer than 2 million distinct CDR3 sequences, approximately 39% of which appear only once. Germline values: CDR1 SGHTA, CDR2 FQGNSA. V was pared by 0 bases and J by 6 bases, with 15 bases between. The CDR3 loop spans 17 amino acids. This clonotype was detected only a few times.

The J gene is TRBJ1-6, the V gene TRBV7-2; D is perhaps TRBD1 (6 bases). The sequencing sample was made of blood. This sequence was found in a human donor in good health. This CDR3 is CASSLAKGVGGNSPLHF. CDR3 coding DNA: TGTGCCAGCAGCTTAGCGAAGGGGGTAGGGGGTAATTCACCCCTCCACTTT.